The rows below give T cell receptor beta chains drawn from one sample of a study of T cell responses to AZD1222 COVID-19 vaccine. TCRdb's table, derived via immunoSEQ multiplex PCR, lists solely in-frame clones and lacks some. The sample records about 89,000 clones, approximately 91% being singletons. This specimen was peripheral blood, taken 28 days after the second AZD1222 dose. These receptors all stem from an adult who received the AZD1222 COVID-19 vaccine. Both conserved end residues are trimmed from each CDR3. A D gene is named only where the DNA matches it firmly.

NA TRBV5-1 ASSLVPGLNEQF
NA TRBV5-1 ASSPGAVSGNTIY
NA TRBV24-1 ATSGTGRDYGYT
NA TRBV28 ASSAIQGLKKPQH
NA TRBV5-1 ASGKTDSYEQY
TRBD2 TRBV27 ASSLGLAGEQY
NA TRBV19 ASSIGLNEQF
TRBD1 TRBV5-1 ASSLLQGSYEQY
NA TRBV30 AGRAEYNSPLH
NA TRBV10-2 ASSPGTVYGYT
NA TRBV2 ASSEVAYEQY
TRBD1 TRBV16 ASSLSTGGIGGYT
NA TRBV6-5 ASSRDVTDTQY
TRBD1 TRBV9 ASSRTKGGRNTEAF
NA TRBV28 ASSFPGISGNTIY
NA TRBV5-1 ASSLGLQNTEAF
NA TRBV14 ASSRGGQGSYEQY
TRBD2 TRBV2 ASSPRTSGGLSYNEQF
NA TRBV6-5 ASIRDGHSYGYT
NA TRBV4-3 ASSQDPVAQGGIQY
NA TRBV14 ASSRGLNTEAF
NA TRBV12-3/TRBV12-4 ASSFYAQF
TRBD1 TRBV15 ATGDRPIQTWGYT
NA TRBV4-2 ASRPTGGGRRNTEAF
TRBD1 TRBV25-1 ASSEWAGGVYGYT
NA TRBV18 ASSPRGLLNTGELF
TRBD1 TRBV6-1 ASSEVHQGAIDTQY
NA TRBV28 ASTDPGAQETQY
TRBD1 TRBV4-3 ASSQDDRGLWGYT
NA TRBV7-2 ASSLGGSATNEKLF
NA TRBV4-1 ASSQVGGNLHEQF
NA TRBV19 ASSTGTKNYGYT
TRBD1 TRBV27 ASRWTGNTEAF
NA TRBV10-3 AIRGDRSNQPQH
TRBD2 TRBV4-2 ASSPLAGGGTDTQY
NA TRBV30 AWSLGGNTEAF
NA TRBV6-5 ASSYRRNEKLF
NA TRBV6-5 ASDLGQGRQPQH
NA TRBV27 ASSLTGAVNYGYT
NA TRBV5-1 ASSFDTDTQY
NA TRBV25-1 ASRDKTSNYGYT
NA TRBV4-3 ASSQSRGSGNTIY
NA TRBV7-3 ASSSLSNEQF
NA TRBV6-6 ASKRRGPDNEQF
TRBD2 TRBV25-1 ASSEGLAGVYTDTQY
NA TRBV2 ASSFTQGNTEAF
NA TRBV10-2 AGGDANYGYT
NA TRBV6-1 ASSEGPYRGGEQF
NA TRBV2 ASSRTFRAF
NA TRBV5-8 ASSSGNIGVKLF